These 17 T cell receptor beta chains share one sample of origin, sequenced in a study of vaccination effects on CD4 cells after COVID-19. ViraFEST expansion of antigen-specific CD4+ T cells with viral peptide pools preceded sequencing. The culture ran for around 10 days before CD4+ T cells were isolated. No antigen has been assigned to these receptors. Only in-frame clones appear in the TCRdb table, and some are missing; sequencing was by immunoSEQ multiplex PCR. The sample lists tens of thousands of clones, about 70% occurring once. Material: CD4+ T cells from PBMCs cultured with HCoV-229E spike peptides, obtained before COVID-19 vaccination. The receptor set was obtained from a human donor who received a COVID-19 vaccine.

In this sample, this clone turned up once. This chain uses TRBV5-5 with TRBJ2-5; either TRBD1 or TRBD2 may fit D (7 bases each). Per the germline V gene, CDR1 is SGHKS and CDR2 is YYEKEE (reference sequence). Trimming removed 4 bases from V and 5 bases from J, with 21 bases in between. CDR3 length: 16 residues. This chain's CDR3 is CASSPQGEGPRETQYF. Here the CDR3 DNA reads TGTGCCAGCAGCCCCCAGGGGGAGGGCCCTCGGGAGACCCAGTACTTC.

The V and J genes are TRBV24-1 and TRBJ2-3; D tentatively fits TRBD1 or TRBD2 (6 bases each). The CDR3 extends over 14 amino acids. V was trimmed by 7 bases and J by 0 bases, leaving 10 bases between them. The germline CDR1 and CDR2 sequences are KGHDR and SFDVKD. Written as DNA, the CDR3 is TGTGCCACCAGGGGGGCGGGGAGCACAGATACGCAGTATTTT. Protein sequence: CATRGAGSTDTQYF.

In DNA, the CDR3 is TGCGCCAGCAGCCAGGACGCGAGCTCCTATAATTCACCCCTCCACTTT. It codes for CASSQDASSYNSPLHF. This chain uses TRBV5-1 with TRBJ1-6; D uncertain. V lost 4 bases to trimming and J lost 0 bases, with 11 bases between them. This CDR3 comprises 16 residues. Germline lookup yields CDR1 SGHRS and CDR2 YFSETQ.

The V and J genes are TRBV19 and TRBJ2-1; D unclear. V gave up 6 bases and J gave up 2 bases, with 17 bases separating them. The CDR3 is made up of 16 amino acids. Germline V lookup: CDR1 LNHDA, CDR2 SQIVND (reference sequence). CDR3 sequence (DNA): TGTGCCAGTAGGGCCGACCCGACAAACCCCTACAATGAGCAGTTCTTC. This encodes CASRADPTNPYNEQFF. The variable domain in full, with the rest retrieved from reference TRBV19 and TRBJ2-1, is DGGITQSPKYLFRKEGQNVTLSCEQNLNHDAMYWYRQDPGQGLRLIYYSQIVNDFQKGDIAEGYSVSREKKESFPLTVTSAQKNPTAFYLCASRADPTNPYNEQFFGPGTRLTVL.

The chain has TRBV10-3 and TRBJ2-2; 11 bases are shared with TRBD2. CDR1 and CDR2 from the germline V gene are ENHRY and SYGVKD. The CDR3 is 20 amino acids. With 2 bases clipped from V and 5 bases from J, the junction kept 16 bases outside the gene matches. CDR3: CAISEPPATSGSYHTGELFF. The CDR3 nucleotides read TGTGCCATCAGTGAGCCCCCCGCCACTAGCGGGAGTTACCATACCGGGGAGCTGTTTTTT.

This rearrangement joins TRBV6-1 to TRBJ1-2; TRBD1 matches at 8 bases. Germline trimming cut 3 bases from V and 5 bases from J; bases unmatched to any gene: 11. CDR3 length equals 16 residues. Germline values: CDR1 MNHNS, CDR2 SASEGT. The CDR3 region is CASSEHITGTGYGYTF. CDR3 coding DNA: TGTGCCAGCAGTGAGCACATAACCGGGACAGGATATGGCTACACCTTC.

The chain uses TRBV7-2 and TRBJ2-2, with TRBD1 as a possible D gene (6 bases). Looked up from germline, CDR1 is SGHTA and CDR2 is FQGNSA. The V gene lost 2 bases and the J gene lost 6 bases, with 13 bases spanning the gap. The CDR3 is 15 residues long. CDR3 region: CASSLFIRGPGELFF. CDR3 DNA sequence: TGTGCCAGCAGCTTATTCATCAGGGGACCCGGGGAGCTGTTTTTT.

The genes are TRBV6-4 and TRBJ1-1; TRBD1 is a possible D gene (6 bases). V dropped 0 bases and J dropped 4 bases, with 12 bases sitting between them. This CDR3 comprises 15 residues. Germline CDR1 MRHNA, CDR2 SNTAGT. The CDR3, as DNA: TGTGCCAGCAGTGACTCCGTGCTAGGGGGCACTGAAGCTTTCTTT. The encoded protein is CASSDSVLGGTEAFF.

The chain employs TRBV4-1 and TRBJ1-2; maybe TRBD1 (5 bases). The germline V and J ends were trimmed by 0 bases and 10 bases, with 12 bases remaining between them. Per germline, CDR1 MGHRA and CDR2 YSYEKL. The CDR3 consists of 13 residues. The CDR3 here is CASSQERGLPYTF. CDR3 bases: TGCGCCAGCAGCCAAGAGAGGGGACTCCCCTACACCTTC.

This clone was counted between two and nine times. The V and J genes are TRBV7-9 and TRBJ2-2; D possibly corresponds to TRBD1 (6 bases). The germline gives CDR1 SEHNR, CDR2 FQNEAQ (reference sequence). V was clipped by 8 bases and J by 0 bases, with 13 bases between them. The CDR3 loop spans 15 amino acids. The CDR3 loop is CASGSGVPNTGELFF. CDR3 DNA: TGTGCCAGCGGGTCAGGGGTTCCGAACACCGGGGAGCTGTTTTTT.

The rearrangement joins TRBV19 to TRBJ2-3; D may match TRBD1 or TRBD2 (5 bases each). CDR3 length: 15 amino acids. CDR1 is LNHDA and CDR2 is SQIVND in the germline V gene (reference sequence). V lost 3 bases to trimming and J lost 2 bases, with 12 bases between them. CDR3 in DNA: TGTGCCAGTAGTATTTTGCAGGGACCCACAGATACGCAGTATTTT. It specifies CASSILQGPTDTQYF.

This clone has only one observation. This rearrangement joins TRBV11-2 to TRBJ1-2, with a weak D call TRBD1 (5 bases). Germline CDR1 SGHAT, CDR2 FQNNGV. The CDR3 covers 17 residues. V lost 2 bases and J lost 4, with 20 bases in between. CDR3 nucleotides: TGTGCCAGCAGCTTAAACCCCGGGACGGGTTCGGTCTATGGCTACACCTTC. Translating gives CASSLNPGTGSVYGYTF.

The CDR3 protein is CASSPGTSGSLPYEQYF. The CDR3 coding sequence is TGTGCCAGCTCACCGGGGACTAGCGGGAGCTTGCCCTACGAGCAGTACTTC. V is TRBV18 and J is TRBJ2-7; 14 nucleotides match TRBD2. V lost 3 bases, J lost 2 bases, and 6 bases stayed unmatched. The germline CDR1 and CDR2 sequences are KGHSH and LQKENI. The CDR3 sequence is 17 residues long. The full variable domain, with the rest looked up from reference TRBV18 and TRBJ2-7, is NAGVMQNPRHLVRRRGQEARLRCSPMKGHSHVYWYRQLPEEGLKFMVYLQKENIIDESGMPKERFSAEFPKEGPSILRIQQVVRGDSAAYFCASSPGTSGSLPYEQYFGPGTRLTVT.

As for this clone: An end of the junction differs from the germline gene, which may be a read error. The chain joins TRBV6-1 to TRBJ2-7; 11 bases are a match to TRBD1. CDR3 length: 16 amino acids. Per the germline V gene, CDR1 is MNHNS and CDR2 is SASEGT. In DNA, the CDR3 is TGTGCCGGCAGTGAAGCGGGGACAGGGGGACGGGACGAGCAGTACTTC. This translates into CAGSEAGTGGRDEQYF.

The V and J genes are TRBV18 and TRBJ2-5, with D possibly matching TRBD1 (6 bases). Germline CDR1 reads KGHSH; CDR2 reads LQKENI. Trimming pared 4 bases from V and 1 base from J, leaving 10 bases between. The CDR3 totals 14 residues. For the CDR3, the DNA is TGTGCCAGCTCACAACAGGGAATCCAAGAGACCCAGTACTTC. It is translated as CASSQQGIQETQYF. Looking up the rest from reference TRBV18 and TRBJ2-5 gives the full variable domain: NAGVMQNPRHLVRRRGQEARLRCSPMKGHSHVYWYRQLPEEGLKFMVYLQKENIIDESGMPKERFSAEFPKEGPSILRIQQVVRGDSAAYFCASSQQGIQETQYFGPGTRLLVL.

This clone was observed once. The J gene is TRBJ2-7, the V gene TRBV2; D could derive from TRBD1 or TRBD2 (6 bases each). Germline lookup yields CDR1 SNHLY and CDR2 FYNNEI. Trimming removed 10 bases from V and 0 bases from J, with 19 bases in between. The CDR3 totals 15 residues. The CDR3 region has the DNA TGTGCCACCAAGTTACCCGGGGGCCTCTCCTACGAGCAGTACTTC. Protein product: CATKLPGGLSYEQYF.

The chain joins TRBV19 to TRBJ1-1, with a weak D call TRBD1 (5 bases). The germline V gene encodes CDR1 LNHDA and CDR2 SQIVND (reference sequence). Trimming took 5 bases from V and 1 from J, leaving 14 bases between them. This CDR3 is built from 15 residues. This chain's CDR3 is CASSAPGAANTEAFF. The CDR3 DNA sequence: TGTGCCAGTAGTGCCCCCGGGGCGGCGAACACTGAAGCTTTCTTT.